This paragraph reports one T cell receptor beta chain. This sample is drawn from a study of blood T cell repertoires in COVID-19. The protocol was immunoSEQ multiplex PCR, while the TCRdb copy is restricted to in-frame clones and leaves out a portion. The sample contains roughly 190,000 clones, around four fifths of which appear only once. Germline CDR1 reads LNHDA; CDR2 reads SQIVND (reference sequence). V lost 8 bases to trimming and J lost 0 bases, with 20 bases between them. The CDR3 sequence is 17 residues long. The source of this sequence is a man aged 45-60 years with active or convalescent COVID-19. The sequenced sample consisted of peripheral blood. V is TRBV19 and J is TRBJ1-5, with a weak D call TRBD1 (6 bases). CDR3 DNA: TGTGCCAGTCGAGACCCGACAGGAGTGAATAGCAATCAGCCCCAGCATTTT. Its translation: CASRDPTGVNSNQPQHF.